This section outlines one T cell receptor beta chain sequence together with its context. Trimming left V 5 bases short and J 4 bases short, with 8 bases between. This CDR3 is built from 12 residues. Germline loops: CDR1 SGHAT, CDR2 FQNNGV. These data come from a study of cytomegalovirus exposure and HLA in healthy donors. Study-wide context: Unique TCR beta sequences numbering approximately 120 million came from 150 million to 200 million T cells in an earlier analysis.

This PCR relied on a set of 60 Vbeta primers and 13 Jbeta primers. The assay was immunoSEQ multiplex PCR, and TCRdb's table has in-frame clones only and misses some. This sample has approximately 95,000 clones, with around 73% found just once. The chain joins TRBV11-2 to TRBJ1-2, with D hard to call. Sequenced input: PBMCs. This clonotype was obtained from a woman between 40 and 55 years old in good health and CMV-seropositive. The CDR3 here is CASSVQPYGYTF. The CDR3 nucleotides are TGTGCCAGCAGCGTACAGCCCTATGGCTACACCTTC. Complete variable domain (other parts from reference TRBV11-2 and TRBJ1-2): EAGVAQSPRYKIIEKRQSVAFWCNPISGHATLYWYQQILGQGPKLLIQFQNNGVVDDSQLPKDRFSAERLKGVDSTLKIQPAKLEDSAVYLCASSVQPYGYTFGSGTRLTVV.